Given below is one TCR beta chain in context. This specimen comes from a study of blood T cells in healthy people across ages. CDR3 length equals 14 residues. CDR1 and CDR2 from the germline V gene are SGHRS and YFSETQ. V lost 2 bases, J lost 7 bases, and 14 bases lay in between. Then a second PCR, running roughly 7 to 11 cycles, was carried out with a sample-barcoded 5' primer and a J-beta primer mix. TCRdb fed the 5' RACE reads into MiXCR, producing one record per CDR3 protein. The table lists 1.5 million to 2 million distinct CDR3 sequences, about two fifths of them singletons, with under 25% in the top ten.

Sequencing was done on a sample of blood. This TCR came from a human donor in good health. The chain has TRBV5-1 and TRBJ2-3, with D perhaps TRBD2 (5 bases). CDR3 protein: CASSFTETGNTQYF. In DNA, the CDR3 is TGCGCCAGCAGCTTCACAGAGACCGGGAATACGCAGTATTTT. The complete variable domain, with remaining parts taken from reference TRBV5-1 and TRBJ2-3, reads KAGVTQTPRYLIKTRGQQVTLSCSPISGHRSVSWYQQTPGQGLQFLFEYFSETQRNKGNFPGRFSGRQFSNSRSEMNVSTLELGDSALYLCASSFTETGNTQYFGPGTRLTVL.